One sample yielded the 26 T cell receptor beta chains listed below, sequenced in a study of T cells in Graves' hyperthyroidism and ophthalmopathy. Researchers took RNA transcripts and amplified the TCR beta CDR3 regions from them. HTBI primers were the set used in a first-round RT-PCR of the TCR CDR3. TCRdb recomputed calls from the multiplex PCR reads with MiXCR, one row per CDR3 protein. The repertoire holds roughly 240,000 distinct CDR3 sequences, roughly 22% seen once, with 35% in the top ten. Material for sequencing was blood. The receptor source for this set is a middle-aged woman with Graves' ophthalmopathy.

This clonotype appeared a single time. A read error may account for a junction end that differs from germline. The V gene is TRBV2, the J gene TRBJ1-1; D not resolved. Germline V gene lookup returns CDR1 SNHLY and CDR2 FYNNEI. The CDR3 has 13 amino acids. CDR3 in DNA: TGTGCCAGCGGTGAATCCGTTTACACTGAAGCTTTCTTT. Translating gives CASGESVYTEAFF.

The table lists this clonotype with many counts. The chain links TRBV12-3 or TRBV12-4 to TRBJ1-1, with D tentatively TRBD1 (6 bases). This CDR3 comprises 14 residues. Trimming removed 2 bases from V and 0 bases from J, with 7 bases in between. The CDR3 loop is CASSLYRVNTEAFF. CDR3 DNA sequence: TGTGCCAGCAGTTTATACAGGGTGAACACTGAAGCTTTCTTT.

This clonotype was recorded at least ten times. The chain has TRBV7-3 and TRBJ2-2, with 8 positions matching TRBD1. V was clipped by 1 base and J by 4 bases; unmatched bases: 5. In germline, CDR1 is SGHTA, CDR2 FQGTGA. The CDR3 is made up of 16 amino acids. The CDR3 region is CASSLNQGAGTGELFF. The CDR3 bases are TGTGCCAGCAGCTTAAACCAGGGGGCGGGCACCGGGGAGCTGTTTTTT.

The sample holds many counts of this clonotype. This chain uses TRBV18 with TRBJ1-1; weak D call: TRBD1 (6 bases). V was shortened by 4 bases and J by 1 base, with 13 bases between the two germline ends. The germline V gene encodes CDR1 KGHSH and CDR2 LQKENI. CDR3 size: 15 residues. The CDR3 here is CASSRTKQGNTEAFF. CDR3 in DNA: TGTGCCAGCTCACGTACAAAACAGGGGAACACTGAAGCTTTCTTT.

This clonotype was recorded at least ten times. This rearrangement joins TRBV2 to TRBJ1-5, with 7 bases lining up with TRBD1. The CDR3 is made up of 14 amino acids. Germline V CDR1 and CDR2: SNHLY, FYNNEI. The V segment lost 9 bases and the J segment 3 bases; nucleotides outside the gene matches: 8. Here the CDR3 DNA reads TGTGCCAGTGCTCAGGGGGGGAACAATCAGCCCCAGCATTTT. Translation gives CASAQGGNNQPQHF. Using reference TRBV2 and TRBJ1-5 for the parts outside the CDR3, the full variable domain is EPEVTQTPSHQVTQMGQEVILRCVPISNHLYFYWYRQILGQKVEFLVSFYNNEISEKSEIFDDQFSVERPDGSNFTLKIRSTKLEDSAMYFCASAQGGNNQPQHFGDGTRLSIL.

The sample holds many counts of this clonotype. The chain uses TRBV25-1 and TRBJ2-2, with D tentatively TRBD2 (6 bases). Looked up from germline, CDR1 is MGHDK and CDR2 is SYGVNS. Trimming stripped 5 bases from V and 3 bases from J, with 16 bases between. This CDR3 region has 16 residues. CDR3 sequence (DNA): TGTGCCAGCAGTAACGGAGCCGGGAGCTACACCGGGGAGCTGTTTTTT. Translated, it gives CASSNGAGSYTGELFF.

This clonotype was detected many times. The chain recombines TRBV6-1 with TRBJ1-5; 9 bases fit TRBD1. CDR3 size: 14 residues. Per germline, CDR1 MNHNS and CDR2 SASEGT. The J segment lost 4 bases and the V segment lost 4 bases, leaving 2 bases of the junction unmatched. The CDR3 spells CASSVDRGNQPQHF. The CDR3 nucleotides read TGTGCCAGCAGTGTCGACAGGGGGAATCAGCCCCAGCATTTT.

The chain combines TRBV19 with TRBJ1-5; perhaps TRBD1 as D (5 bases). CDR1 is LNHDA and CDR2 is SQIVND in the germline V gene (reference sequence). The CDR3 spans 17 residues. V gave up 3 bases and J gave up 5 bases, with 20 bases separating them. The CDR3 loop reads CASSIALLSGADQPQHF. CDR3 nucleotide sequence: TGTGCCAGTAGTATCGCCCTCCTAAGTGGGGCCGATCAGCCCCAGCATTTT.

In this sample, this clonotype turned up many times. V gene TRBV11-1 combines with J gene TRBJ1-1, with D perhaps matching TRBD1 (6 bases). Germline CDR1 SGHAT, CDR2 FQDESV (reference sequence). The ends were cut back, 1 base at V and 5 bases at J, with 17 bases in the middle. The CDR3 runs 16 residues. Here the CDR3 reads CASSLVYPGDLTEAFF. In DNA form, the CDR3 reads TGTGCCAGCAGCTTAGTTTATCCAGGGGACTTAACTGAAGCTTTCTTT.

The V gene is TRBV4-3, the J gene TRBJ1-1; the D gene is possibly TRBD1 (5 bases). Germline V CDR1 and CDR2: LGHNA, YSLEER. The length of the CDR3 is 15 residues. With 1 base removed from V and 3 bases from J, the gap between germline ends came to 12 bases. The CDR3 reads CASSQVSEGHTEAFF. The DNA of the CDR3 is TGCGCCAGCAGCCAAGTTAGTGAGGGACACACTGAAGCTTTCTTT.

This clonotype appeared many times. The chain combines TRBV6-5 with TRBJ2-7; 7 bases match TRBD1. J was trimmed by 2 bases and V by 6 bases; bases with no gene match: 7. This CDR3 region has 14 residues. Germline V CDR1 and CDR2: MNHEY, SVGAGI. Written as DNA, the CDR3 is TGTGCCAGCAGGGTCCGGGACAGACCCTACGAGCAGTACTTC. It encodes CASRVRDRPYEQYF.

The chain links TRBV4-3 to TRBJ2-7; D is possibly TRBD2 (6 bases). Germline V gene data show CDR1 as LGHNA and CDR2 as YSLEER. CDR3 size: 15 residues. V dropped 1 base and J dropped 3 bases, with 13 bases sitting between them. CDR3 region: CASSQGRDSFYEQYF. The CDR3 DNA is TGCGCCAGCAGCCAAGGCCGGGACTCATTCTACGAGCAGTACTTC.

V gene TRBV29-1 combines with J gene TRBJ2-7, with TRBD1 matching over 7 bases. The length of the CDR3 is 13 residues. V lost 8 bases and J lost 1; bases outside the gene matches: 8. The germline V gene encodes CDR1 SQVTM and CDR2 ANQGSEA. The CDR3 region is CSFRDSLSYEQYF. The CDR3 DNA reads TGCAGCTTCCGGGACAGTCTTTCCTACGAGCAGTACTTC.

There are many counts of this clonotype. V is TRBV7-8 and J is TRBJ2-5; no clear D. Looked up from germline, CDR1 is SGHVS and CDR2 is FQNEAQ. V was clipped by 5 bases and J by 4 bases, with 11 bases between them. The CDR3 loop spans 13 amino acids. CDR3 in amino acids: CASSQIGTETQYF. CDR3 nucleotide sequence: TGTGCCAGCAGCCAGATTGGTACAGAGACCCAGTACTTC.

The chain couples TRBV28 to TRBJ2-2, with no clear D. Germline assignment: CDR1 MDHEN and CDR2 SYDVKM. Trimming pared 3 bases from V and 2 bases from J, leaving 7 bases between. The CDR3 is 14 amino acids. CDR3 bases: TGTGCCAGCAGTTTCGGTCCTAACACCGGGGAGCTGTTTTTT. Protein product: CASSFGPNTGELFF.

This clonotype was counted ten times or more. The rearrangement joins TRBV13 to TRBJ1-2; D gene uncertain. The V end was cut by 5 bases, the J end by 7 bases, with 11 bases between. CDR3 size: 12 residues. Germline assignment: CDR1 PRHDT and CDR2 FYEKMQ (reference sequence). The CDR3 nucleotides read TGTGCCAGCAGCCATAATACCGGTGGCTACACCTTC. Translation: CASSHNTGGYTF. Complete variable domain (other parts from reference TRBV13 and TRBJ1-2): AAGVIQSPRHLIKEKRETATLKCYPIPRHDTVYWYQQGPGQDPQFLISFYEKMQSDKGSIPDRFSAQQFSDYHSELNMSSLELGDSALYFCASSHNTGGYTFGSGTRLTVV.

This clonotype came up many times. The chain links TRBV29-1 to TRBJ1-2; D gene ambiguous. The germline CDR1 and CDR2 sequences are SQVTM and ANQGSEA. The CDR3 consists of 9 residues. Trimming took off 4 bases at V and 8 bases at J, with 5 bases between the two ends. The DNA for the CDR3 is TGCAGCGTTGTTGACGGCTACACCTTC. This gives the protein CSVVDGYTF. Variable domain in full (rest from reference TRBV29-1 and TRBJ1-2): SAVISQKPSRDICQRGTSLTIQCQVDSQVTMMFWYRQQPGQSLTLIATANQGSEATYESGFVIDKFPISRPNLTFSTLTVSNMSPEDSSIYLCSVVDGYTFGSGTRLTVV.

This clonotype was recorded many times. V and J are TRBV9 and TRBJ1-3; D ambiguous. This CDR3 region has 15 residues. Germline CDR1 is SGDLS and CDR2 is YYNGEE. The V end was cut by 5 bases, the J end by 2 bases, with 14 bases between. The CDR3 loop is CASSGGDSAGNTIYF. Written as DNA, the CDR3 is TGTGCCAGCAGTGGTGGGGATAGCGCTGGAAACACCATATATTTT.

This sequence joins TRBV11-2 and TRBJ1-2; D possibly corresponds to TRBD1 (6 bases). Trimming cost V 2 bases and J 1 base, with 14 bases left between them. Germline CDR1 SGHAT, CDR2 FQNNGV. CDR3 length: 16 amino acids. CDR3 bases: TGTGCCAGCAGCTTATCCCTGGACAGATTTAACTATGGCTACACCTTC. Amino acid sequence: CASSLSLDRFNYGYTF.

In its sample, this clonotype was seen many times. The rearrangement uses TRBV11-3 and TRBJ2-7; TRBD2 agrees at 14 bases. Germline V gene lookup returns CDR1 SGHNT and CDR2 YENEEA. The CDR3 extends over 18 amino acids. The ends lost 4 bases at V and 4 bases at J; junction bases unmatched: 12. The CDR3 nucleotides read TGTGCCAGCAGCTCTCCCCCCGGGACTAGCGGGAGATGGTACGAGCAGTACTTC. Translating it yields CASSSPPGTSGRWYEQYF. Full variable domain (missing parts from reference TRBV11-3 and TRBJ2-7): EAGVVQSPRYKIIEKKQPVAFWCNPISGHNTLYWYLQNLGQGPELLIRYENEEAVDDSQLPKDRFSAERLKGVDSTLKIQPAELGDSAVYLCASSSPPGTSGRWYEQYFGPGTRLTVT.

This clonotype was counted ten times or more. The chain uses TRBV24-1 and TRBJ1-3; D ambiguous. Germline-derived CDR1 and CDR2 are KGHDR and SFDVKD. There are 13 residues in the CDR3. V shed 5 bases and J shed 2 bases, with 6 bases lying between them. Here the CDR3 reads CATSGGTGNTIYF. The CDR3 nucleotides are TGTGCCACCAGTGGAGGGACTGGAAACACCATATATTTT.

The sample holds many counts of this clonotype. The V gene is TRBV5-1, the J gene TRBJ2-7; TRBD2 agrees at 7 bases. The V gene end was trimmed by 3 bases and the J gene end by 3 bases; junction bases not matched to a gene: 6. CDR3 size: 14 residues. Germline CDR1 SGHRS, CDR2 YFSETQ. The CDR3: CASSSTGLIYEQYF. The CDR3 bases are TGCGCCAGCAGCTCCACGGGACTAATCTACGAGCAGTACTTC.

Many counts were recorded for this clonotype. The V call is TRBV15, the J call TRBJ2-5, with D hard to call. V was shortened by 5 bases and J by 1 base, with 8 bases between the two germline ends. Germline V gene sequence: CDR1 LNHNV, CDR2 YYDKDF (reference sequence). The CDR3 loop spans 13 amino acids. CDR3 sequence (DNA): TGTGCCACCAGCCGAATTTTCCAAGAGACCCAGTACTTC. It translates to CATSRIFQETQYF.

The chain combines TRBV12-5 with TRBJ1-5, with D possibly matching TRBD1 (5 bases). This CDR3 is 15 amino acids long. Between the trimmed V and J ends, which lost 4 bases and 0 bases, there was a span of 10 bases. Per germline, CDR1 LGHNT and CDR2 FRNRAP. The CDR3 spells CASGSDSNSNQPQHF. The CDR3 bases are TGTGCTAGTGGTTCAGACAGTAATAGCAATCAGCCCCAGCATTTT.

This clonotype was seen ten or more times. The chain links TRBV11-2 to TRBJ2-5, with a tentative D call TRBD2 (7 bases). This CDR3 contains 14 residues. V was pared by 1 base and J by 7 bases, with 13 bases between. Germline CDR1 is SGHAT and CDR2 is FQNNGV. The DNA for the CDR3 is TGTGCCAGCAGCTTAGTCGGGGGGCCGGGGACCCAGTACTTC. Encoded protein: CASSLVGGPGTQYF. Full variable domain (rest looked up from reference TRBV11-2 and TRBJ2-5): EAGVAQSPRYKIIEKRQSVAFWCNPISGHATLYWYQQILGQGPKLLIQFQNNGVVDDSQLPKDRFSAERLKGVDSTLKIQPAKLEDSAVYLCASSLVGGPGTQYFGPGTRLLVL.

The sample holds many counts of this clonotype. Since a much larger clone is just one base distant, this may be a read error. This chain joins TRBV6-5 and TRBJ2-2; 10 nucleotides agree with TRBD2. Germline CDR1 and CDR2: MNHEY and SVGAGI. CDR3 size: 16 residues. This chain's CDR3 is CASSSLAGAFNGKLFF. The CDR3 DNA reads TGTGCCAGTAGTAGCCTAGCGGGAGCTTTCAACGGGAAGCTGTTTTTT.